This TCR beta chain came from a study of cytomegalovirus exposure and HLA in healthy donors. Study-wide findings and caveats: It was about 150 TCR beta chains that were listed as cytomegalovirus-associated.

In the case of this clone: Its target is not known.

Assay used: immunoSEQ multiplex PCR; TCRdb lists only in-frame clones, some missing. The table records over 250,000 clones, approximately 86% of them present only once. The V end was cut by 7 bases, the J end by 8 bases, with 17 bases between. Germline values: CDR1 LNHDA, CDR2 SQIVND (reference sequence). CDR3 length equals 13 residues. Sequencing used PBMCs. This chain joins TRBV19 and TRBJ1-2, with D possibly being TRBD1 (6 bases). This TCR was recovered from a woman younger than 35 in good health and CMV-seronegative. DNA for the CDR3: TGTGCCAGTACCCACGGGACACTCTACGGCTACACCTTC. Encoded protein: CASTHGTLYGYTF.